The following is a T cell receptor beta chain sequence with its context. Its antigen is currently unknown. The data were obtained in a study of CD8+ T cells in alopecia areata. Study details: The study gave tofacitinib for 6 to 18 months, then 6 months off drug.

As the sequencing template, cDNA was produced by extracting RNA and reverse transcribing it. Some clones are missing from TCRdb's copy, which holds only in-frame ones; the method was immunoSEQ multiplex PCR. The sample holds fewer than 150,000 clones, around 60% seen once. The V gene lost 6 bases and the J gene lost 3 bases, with 14 bases spanning the gap. Per the germline V gene, CDR1 is SNHLY and CDR2 is FYNNEI. CDR3 length: 14 residues. Study-wide points: In lesional scalp, particularly from alopecia totalis/universalis, clonality was higher than in normal scalp.

The sequence came from a human donor with alopecia areata. The V call is TRBV2, the J call TRBJ2-5; D could derive from TRBD1 or TRBD2 (6 bases each). Sequenced material: CD4+ T cells sorted from blood, taken at week 0. In DNA form, the CDR3 reads TGTGCCAGCAGCTTCTTGAGGGGGGAAGAGACCCAGTACTTC. Amino acids: CASSFLRGEETQYF.